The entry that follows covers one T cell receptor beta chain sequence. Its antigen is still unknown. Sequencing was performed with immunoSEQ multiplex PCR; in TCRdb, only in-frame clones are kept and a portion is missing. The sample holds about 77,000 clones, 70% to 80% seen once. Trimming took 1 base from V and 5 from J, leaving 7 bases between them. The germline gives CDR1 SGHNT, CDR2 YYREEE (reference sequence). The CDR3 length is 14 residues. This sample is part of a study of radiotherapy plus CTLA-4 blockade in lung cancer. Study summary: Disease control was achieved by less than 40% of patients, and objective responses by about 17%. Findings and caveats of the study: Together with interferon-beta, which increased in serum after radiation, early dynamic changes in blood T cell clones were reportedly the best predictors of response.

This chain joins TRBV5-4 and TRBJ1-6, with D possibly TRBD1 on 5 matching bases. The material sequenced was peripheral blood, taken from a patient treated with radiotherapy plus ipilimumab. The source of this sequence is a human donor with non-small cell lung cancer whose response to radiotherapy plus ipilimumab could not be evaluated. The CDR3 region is CASSLKGHNSPLHF. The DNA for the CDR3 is TGTGCCAGCAGCTTGAAGGGGCATAATTCACCCCTCCACTTT.